The source of this T cell receptor beta chain is a study of blood T cell repertoires in COVID-19 (dated by TCRdb to 2020 to 2021). Concerning the study at large: Collaborator samples came from the United States, Italy and Spain and covered acute and convalescent phases of COVID-19. The prospective study material was composed of cDNA or gDNA derived from T cells, B-cell-depleted T cells, or PBMCs. Deeply sampled blood TCRbeta repertoires from subjects exposed to, actively infected with, or recovered from COVID-19 were included in the dataset. A freely available public database, intended as a resource for researchers studying the immune response to SARS-CoV-2, is where the repertoires were released. The samples were drawn from two sources: the first 160 participants of the ongoing ImmuneRACE study, and 1,000 to 1,500 subjects contributed by 6 global collaborators. The sample metadata nearly always contained a de-identified subject ID, COVID-19 status, age in years and sex. Where available, HLA class I and class II types were obtained from metadata supplied by the sample provider rather than from assay-based typing. What the research found in general, with its limitations: How much clinical and demographic metadata was included differed by source and by participant, and the metadata was provided uncurated.

A remark on this clone: The clone's antigen remains unknown. Base quality data are lacking; no much larger clone is found one base away.

V loses 0 bases of germline sequence and J loses 10 bases, and the interval between the two ends is 9 bases. Via the germline V gene (reference sequence), CDR1 is DFQATT and CDR2 SNEGSKA. Taken from cysteine to phenylalanine, the CDR3 has 11 residues. The kept DNA is CDR3 alone, 33 bases in frame from the first base. TCRbeta CDR3 regions were amplified from genomic DNA by means of the immunoSEQ Assay, a bias-controlled multiplex PCR. The paper's data handling went like this. Nucleated cell counts per sample were estimated from amplification of reference gene primers within the assay. Sequence reads were collapsed and filtered to measure the absolute abundance of every unique TCRbeta CDR3 rearrangement. For each sample, productive Simpson clonality was calculated as the square root of Simpson's diversity index across productive rearrangements. What TCRdb holds here is the immuneACCESS table cut down to in-frame rearrangements. Part of the clones is not present; checked against another copy, under half of the missing clones reflect an unresolved V gene, and the others are unexplained. From that table come the V and J calls and clone size; the DNA was used to work out D and trimming. This sample lists roughly 170,000 clones; about 86% were detected once. The top ten clones comprise 20% of the sample.

Whole blood was collected in K2EDTA tubes by collaborating institutions according to the institutions' own protocols. For TCRbeta analysis, collaborators shipped samples in one of three forms: frozen whole blood, isolated PBMCs, or DNA extracted from either of those sample types. The sequence joins TRBV20-1 to TRBJ1-1, with no confidently assigned D gene. The sequencing input was peripheral blood. This clonotype was sampled from an older man with active or convalescent COVID-19. The CDR3 sequence is CSARDGRAAFF. DNA sequence: TGCAGTGCTAGAGATGGGAGGGCAGCTTTCTTT.